This TCR beta chain was sequenced in a study of cytomegalovirus exposure and HLA in healthy donors. Turning to the study itself: HLA-typed donors were the source of some 85 million unique TCRs, which an early data release held.

Germline loops: CDR1 SGHAT, CDR2 FQDESV (reference sequence). CDR3 length: 16 residues. The junction had 11 bases not matched to a gene; V was cut back by 5 bases and J by 5 bases. This clone occurred a few times. The antigen remains unidentified. Study outcomes and limitations: Common viral pathogens (according to a later analysis) appeared linked to several of the most significant clusters.

The PCR had 60 Vbeta and 13 Jbeta primers. Repertoires were generated with immunoSEQ multiplex PCR, while TCRdb's copy carries only in-frame clones and drops some. The data contain 100,000 to 150,000 clones, 80% to 90% of them singletons. The sequence was collected from a male donor in good health and CMV-seropositive. The chain uses TRBV11-1 and TRBJ2-2; the match to TRBD2 covers 7 bases. The specimen sequenced was PBMCs. The CDR3 is CASSPEVGRRTGELFF. The CDR3 DNA reads as TGTGCCAGCAGCCCAGAGGTCGGGAGGCGTACCGGGGAGCTGTTTTTT. Filled out from reference TRBV11-1 and TRBJ2-2, the complete variable domain reads EAEVAQSPRYKITEKSQAVAFWCDPISGHATLYWYRQILGQGPELLVQFQDESVVDDSQLPKDRFSAERLKGVDSTLKIQPAELGDSAMYLCASSPEVGRRTGELFFGEGSRLTVL.